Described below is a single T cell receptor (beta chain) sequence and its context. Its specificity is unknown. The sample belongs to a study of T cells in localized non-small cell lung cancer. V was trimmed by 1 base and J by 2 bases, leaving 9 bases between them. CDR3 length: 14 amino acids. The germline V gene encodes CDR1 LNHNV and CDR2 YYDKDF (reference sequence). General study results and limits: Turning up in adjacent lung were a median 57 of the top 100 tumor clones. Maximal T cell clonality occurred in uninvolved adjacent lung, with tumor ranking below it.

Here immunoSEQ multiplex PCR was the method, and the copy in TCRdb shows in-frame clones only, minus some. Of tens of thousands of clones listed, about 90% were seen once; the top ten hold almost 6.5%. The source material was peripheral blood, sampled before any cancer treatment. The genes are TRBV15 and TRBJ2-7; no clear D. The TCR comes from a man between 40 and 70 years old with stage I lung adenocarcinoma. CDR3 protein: CATSRGTVPYEQYF. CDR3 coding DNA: TGTGCCACCAGCAGAGGAACGGTCCCCTACGAGCAGTACTTC.